This entry describes one T cell receptor beta chain. The sample comes from a study of blood T cell repertoires in COVID-19. The wider study: In each case, the material was cDNA or gDNA derived from T cells, B-cell-depleted T cells, or PBMCs.

CDR3 length equals 12 residues. Trimming removed 7 bases from V and 7 bases from J; junction bases left unmatched: 4. Germline values: CDR1 SNHLY, CDR2 FYNNEI. TCRdb's copy holds only in-frame clones and misses some; the assay was immunoSEQ multiplex PCR. In the table there are about 410,000 clones, 89% of which are singletons. V is TRBV2 and J is TRBJ2-1, with 7 bases matching TRBD2. This TCR derives from a woman in her thirties or forties with COVID-19, enrolled during active disease. Input material: peripheral blood. The CDR3 coding sequence is TGTGCCAGCACCAAGCGGGGAAATGAGCAGTTCTTC. It yields the protein CASTKRGNEQFF.